This T cell receptor beta chain comes out of a study of post-analysis software for immune sequencing data. Overall study: Clinical courses comprised relapsing-remitting, secondary progressive and progressive-relapsing multiple sclerosis. Regarding the study as a whole: Relative to controls, patients with multiple sclerosis showed significantly lower normalized Chao1 diversity. Strong co-clustering by F measure linked samples that shared a preparation batch.

Concerning this clonotype itself: Its antigen is not known.

Tagging with unique molecular identifiers was a feature of the TCR beta cDNA libraries. With roughly 0.9 to 11 million T cells as the source, roughly 0.5 million cDNA molecules resulted. TCRdb reanalysed the PCR reads using MiXCR and keeps one entry per CDR3 protein. The table records around 710,000 distinct CDR3 sequences, roughly 50% of them present only once. What was sequenced was blood. This receptor was taken from a girl aged 5-17 years with multiple sclerosis.

The chain's CDR3 is CATSRERGDTDTQYF. In nucleotides, the CDR3 is TGTGCCACCAGCAGGGAGCGGGGAGACACAGATACGCAGTATTTT. The chain has TRBV15 and TRBJ2-3; TRBD2 matches at 7 bases. This CDR3 region has 15 residues. Germline V gene data show CDR1 as LNHNV and CDR2 as YYDKDF (reference sequence). The ends lost 3 bases at V and 2 bases at J; junction bases unmatched: 5.